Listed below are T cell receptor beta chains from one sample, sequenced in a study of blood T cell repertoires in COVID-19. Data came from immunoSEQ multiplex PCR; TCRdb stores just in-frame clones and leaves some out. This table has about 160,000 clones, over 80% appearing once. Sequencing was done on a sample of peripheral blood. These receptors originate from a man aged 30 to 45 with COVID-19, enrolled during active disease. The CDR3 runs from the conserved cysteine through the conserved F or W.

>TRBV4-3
CASSQDLTGAGANVLTF
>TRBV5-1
CASSTTGYTEAFF
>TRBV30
CAWSVDSLTTGAFF
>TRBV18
CASSPGQGYGYTF
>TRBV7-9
CASSPTGDGYGYTF
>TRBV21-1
CASSKAWDRDASGNTIYF
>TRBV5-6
CASSRGQGSTDTQYF
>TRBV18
CASSPEGLSNQPQHF
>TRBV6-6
CASSNQGPDQPQHF
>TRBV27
CASSLSEGSSYEQYF
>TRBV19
CASSAQRPGTGGNEQYF
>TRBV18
CASSPSGANVLTF
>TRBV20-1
CSASGGAASFNQPQHF
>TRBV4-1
CASSQAGGRNLYEQYF
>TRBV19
CASSIGTGGIYEQYF
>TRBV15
CATSRDKGEKLFF
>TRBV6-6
CASSYEASGAADTQYF
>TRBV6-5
CASSYSDRGGYTF
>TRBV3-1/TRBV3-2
CASSRWGLAGENEQFF
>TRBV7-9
CASSPWTGANTGELFF
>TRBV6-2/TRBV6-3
CASSSTSGVTYNEQFF
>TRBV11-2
CASSLGDRGSETQYF
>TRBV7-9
CASSPVWTGGFEQYF
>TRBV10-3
CAISEGRGMNTEAFF
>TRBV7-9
CASSWGQMNTEAFF
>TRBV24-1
CATSDPLAGVSYEQFF
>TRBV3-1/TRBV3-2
CASSHRTVGTEAFF
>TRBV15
CATSPRQGSSEAFF
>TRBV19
CASSPLGGDNSPLHF
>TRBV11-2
CASSFSWRTGVYSPLHF
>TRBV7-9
CASSPLRTGNTEAFF
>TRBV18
CASSFSDRQETQYF
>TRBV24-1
CATSDSDRVHEQYF
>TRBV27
CASSLPAEEQYF
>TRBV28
CASSASSGNTIYF
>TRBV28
CASSSGQVDAAYF
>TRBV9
CASSPRGSGYEQYF
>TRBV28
CASSSGSGYTF
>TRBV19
CASSIVRGAGDTQYF
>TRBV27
CASSPSVASSYEQYF
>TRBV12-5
CASGLVRYRAQHF
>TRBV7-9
CASSHPLDSSSYNEQFF
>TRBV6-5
CASSSFDTEDTEAFF
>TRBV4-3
CASSPRTGPNYGYTF
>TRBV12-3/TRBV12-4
CASSFRVGGYTF
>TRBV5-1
CASSLAPLRTGRSGANVLTF
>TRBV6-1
CASSDLGGSAYEQYF
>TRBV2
CASSEHRGSQPQHF
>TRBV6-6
CATTPYDSLNTEAFF
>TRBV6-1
CASSESGQYNSPLHF
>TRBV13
CASSSRGGRAGVTDTQYF
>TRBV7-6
CASSLERVPPGETQYF
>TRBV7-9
CASSFFIKREGDEQFF
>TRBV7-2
CASSLVSGGPLYEQYF
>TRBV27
CASSLYRGQEGYTF
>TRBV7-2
CASSQMGQGHQPQHF
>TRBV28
CASSNPGLAGEGEQYF